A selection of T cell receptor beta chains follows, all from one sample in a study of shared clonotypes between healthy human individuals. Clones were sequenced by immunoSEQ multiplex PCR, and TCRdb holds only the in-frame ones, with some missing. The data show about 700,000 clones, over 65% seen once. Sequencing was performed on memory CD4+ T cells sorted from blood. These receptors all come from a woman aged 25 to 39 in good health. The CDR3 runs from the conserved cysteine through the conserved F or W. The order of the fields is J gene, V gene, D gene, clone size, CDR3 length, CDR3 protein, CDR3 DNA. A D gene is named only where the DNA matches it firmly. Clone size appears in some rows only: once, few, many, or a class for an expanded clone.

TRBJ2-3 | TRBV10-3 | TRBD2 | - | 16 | CAISERGGRGADTQYF | TGTGCCATCAGTGAGAGGGGCGGGAGGGGCGCAGATACGCAGTATTTT
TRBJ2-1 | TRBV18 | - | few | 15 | CASHDPGELGNEQFF | TGTGCCAGCCACGATCCGGGAGAGTTGGGCAATGAGCAGTTCTTC
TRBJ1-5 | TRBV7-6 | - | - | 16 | CASSRQLGGGNQPQHF | TGTGCCAGCAGCCGCCAACTCGGAGGGGGCAATCAGCCCCAGCATTTT
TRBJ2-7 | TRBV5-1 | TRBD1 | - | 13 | CASSTRTGDEQYF | TGCGCCAGCAGCACGAGGACAGGGGATGAGCAGTACTTC
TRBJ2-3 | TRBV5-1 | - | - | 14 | CASHFGEPTDTQYF | TGCGCCAGCCATTTTGGGGAGCCCACAGATACGCAGTATTTT
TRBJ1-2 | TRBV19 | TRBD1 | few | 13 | CASSKGQRIGYTF | TGTGCCAGTAGTAAGGGACAGCGGATTGGCTACACCTTC
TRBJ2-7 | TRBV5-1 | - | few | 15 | CASSLGGFNSYEQYF | TGCGCCAGCAGCTTGGGCGGATTCAACTCCTACGAGCAGTACTTC
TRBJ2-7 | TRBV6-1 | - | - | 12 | CASSEGSHEQYF | TGTGCCAGCAGTGAGGGAAGCCACGAGCAGTACTTC
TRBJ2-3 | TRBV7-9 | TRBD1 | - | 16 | CASSYGTGADTDTQYF | TGTGCCAGCAGCTACGGGACAGGGGCGGACACAGATACGCAGTATTTT
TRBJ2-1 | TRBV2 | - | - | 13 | CASREVGPREQFF | TGTGCCAGCAGAGAAGTCGGCCCTCGGGAGCAGTTCTTC
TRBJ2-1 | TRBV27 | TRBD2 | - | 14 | CASSLGLAYNEQFF | TGTGCCAGCAGTTTGGGACTAGCGTACAATGAGCAGTTCTTC
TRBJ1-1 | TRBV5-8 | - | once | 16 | CASKFRPGGGGTEAFF | TGTGCCAGCAAATTCCGCCCGGGTGGGGGGGGCACTGAAGCTTTCTTT
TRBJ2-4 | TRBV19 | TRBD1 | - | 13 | CASSGAGGNIQYF | TGTGCCAGTAGTGGAGCAGGGGGAAACATTCAGTACTTC
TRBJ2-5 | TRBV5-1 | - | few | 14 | CASRMWGREETQYF | TGCGCCAGCAGGATGTGGGGCCGGGAGGAGACCCAGTACTTC
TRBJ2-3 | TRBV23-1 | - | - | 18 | CASSPIAPVGLCTDTQYF | TGCGCCAGCAGTCCCATAGCCCCCGTCGGCTTGTGCACAGATACGCAGTATTTT
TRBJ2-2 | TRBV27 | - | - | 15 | CASSFQVNGAGELFF | TGTGCCAGCAGTTTTCAGGTTAATGGGGCCGGGGAGCTGTTTTTT
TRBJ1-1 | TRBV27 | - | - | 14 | CASFAVRVGTEAFF | TGTGCCAGCTTTGCGGTCAGGGTTGGTACTGAAGCTTTCTTT
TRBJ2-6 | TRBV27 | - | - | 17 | CASSLAGFLSGANVLTF | TGTGCCAGCAGTTTGGCAGGGTTCCTCTCTGGGGCCAACGTCCTGACTTTC
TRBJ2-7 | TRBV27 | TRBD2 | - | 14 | CASRSSGRAHEQYF | TGTGCCAGCAGGTCTAGCGGGAGGGCCCACGAGCAGTACTTC
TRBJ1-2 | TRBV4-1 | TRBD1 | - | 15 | CASSQEMKGQRGYTF | TGCGCCAGCAGCCAAGAAATGAAGGGACAGCGCGGCTACACCTTC
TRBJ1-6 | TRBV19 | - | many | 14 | CASSQQGPNSPLHF | TGTGCCAGTAGTCAGCAGGGACCTAATTCACCCCTCCACTTT
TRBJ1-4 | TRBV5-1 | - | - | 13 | CASSGGAGEKLFF | TGCGCCAGCAGCGGAGGGGCAGGGGAAAAACTGTTTTTT
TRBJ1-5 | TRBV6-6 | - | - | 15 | CASSWGGASNQPQHF | TGTGCCAGCAGCTGGGGGGGGGCTAGCAATCAGCCCCAGCATTTT
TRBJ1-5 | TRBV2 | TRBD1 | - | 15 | CASSSWTGMDQPQHF | TGTGCCAGCAGCTCTTGGACAGGCATGGATCAGCCCCAGCATTTT
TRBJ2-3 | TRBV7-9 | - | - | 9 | CALGDTQYF | TGTGCCCTAGGGGATACGCAGTATTTT
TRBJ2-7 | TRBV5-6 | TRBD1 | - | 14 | CASSLGEYRGEQYF | TGTGCCAGCAGCTTGGGGGAGTACAGGGGCGAGCAGTACTTC
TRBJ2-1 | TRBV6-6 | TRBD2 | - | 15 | CASSPGTSGRNEQFF | TGTGCCAGCAGTCCAGGGACTAGCGGGCGGAATGAGCAGTTCTTC
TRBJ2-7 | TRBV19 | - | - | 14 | CASSMRTGSWEQYF | TGTGCCAGTAGTATGCGGACCGGGTCCTGGGAGCAGTACTTC
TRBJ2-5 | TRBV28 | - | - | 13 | CASTSGRAETQYF | TGTGCCAGCACCTCCGGCCGGGCAGAGACCCAGTACTTC
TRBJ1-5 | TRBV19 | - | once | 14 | CASSQRAGDEPQHF | TGTGCCAGTAGTCAAAGGGCAGGGGACGAGCCCCAGCATTTT
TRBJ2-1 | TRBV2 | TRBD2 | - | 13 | CASKPSGRNEQFF | TGTGCCAGCAAGCCTAGCGGGAGAAATGAGCAGTTCTTC
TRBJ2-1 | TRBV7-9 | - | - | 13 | CASSFTGVNEQFF | TGTGCCAGCAGCTTTACGGGGGTCAATGAGCAGTTCTTC
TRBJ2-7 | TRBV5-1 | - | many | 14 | CASSSGGSSYEQYF | TGCGCCAGCAGCTCCGGGGGCAGTTCCTACGAGCAGTACTTC
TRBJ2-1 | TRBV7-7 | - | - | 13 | CASSLGGGNEQFF | TGTGCCAGCAGCCTAGGGGGAGGCAATGAGCAGTTCTTC
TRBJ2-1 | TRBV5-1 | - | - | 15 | CASSTGSPTNNEQFF | TGCGCCAGCAGCACAGGGAGCCCCACGAACAATGAGCAGTTCTTC
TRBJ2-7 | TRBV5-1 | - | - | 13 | CASSLGLGYEQYF | TGCGCCAGCAGCTTGGGGCTTGGTTACGAGCAGTACTTC
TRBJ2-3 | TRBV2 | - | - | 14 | CASTAAPYTDTQYF | TGTGCCAGCACTGCGGCACCCTACACAGATACGCAGTATTTT
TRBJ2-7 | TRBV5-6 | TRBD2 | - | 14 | CASSWTSGSDEQYF | TGTGCCAGCAGCTGGACTAGCGGGAGTGACGAGCAGTACTTC
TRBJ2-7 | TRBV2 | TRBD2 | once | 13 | CASGGVSSYEQYF | TGTGCCAGTGGGGGGGTGAGCTCCTACGAGCAGTACTTC
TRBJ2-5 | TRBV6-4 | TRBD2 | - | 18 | CASRSSGLSGGYQETQYF | TGTGCCAGCAGATCTAGTGGGCTAAGCGGGGGGTACCAAGAGACCCAGTACTTC
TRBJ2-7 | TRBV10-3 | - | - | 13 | CAISDRDGYEQYF | TGTGCCATCAGTGATCGGGACGGCTACGAGCAGTACTTC
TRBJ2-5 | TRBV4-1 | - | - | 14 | CASSQDPGWETQYF | TGCGCCAGCAGCCAAGACCCCGGCTGGGAGACCCAGTACTTC
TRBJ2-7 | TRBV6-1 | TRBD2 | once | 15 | CASSSGAGRASEQYF | TGTGCCAGCAGTTCGGGAGCAGGGAGGGCCTCTGAGCAGTACTTC
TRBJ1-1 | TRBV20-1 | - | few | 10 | CSANDLVAFF | TGCAGTGCTAACGATCTGGTAGCTTTCTTT
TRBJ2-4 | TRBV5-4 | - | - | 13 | CASSLKGGNIQYF | TGTGCCAGCAGCTTGAAGGGGGGAAACATTCAGTACTTC
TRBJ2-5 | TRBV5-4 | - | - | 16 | CASSLGPGTYQETQYF | TGTGCCAGCAGCTTGGGCCCAGGCACGTACCAAGAGACCCAGTACTTC
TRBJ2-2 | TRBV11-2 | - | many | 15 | CASSLGPSSAGELFF | TGTGCCAGCAGCTTAGGACCCTCGTCCGCCGGGGAGCTGTTTTTT
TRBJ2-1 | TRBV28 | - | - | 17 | CASQSHKTGQTWGEQFF | TGTGCCAGCCAGTCTCATAAGACAGGACAAACTTGGGGTGAGCAGTTCTTC
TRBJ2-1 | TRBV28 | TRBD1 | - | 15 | CASSSPLTGRNEQFF | TGTGCCAGCAGTTCCCCTCTGACAGGGAGAAATGAGCAGTTCTTC
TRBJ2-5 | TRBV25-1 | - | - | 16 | CASSELDGTLQETQYF | TGTGCCAGCAGCGAGTTGGACGGGACGTTACAAGAGACCCAGTACTTC
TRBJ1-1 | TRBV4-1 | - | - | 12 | CASSRPGPVAFF | TGCGCCAGCAGCCGCCCCGGTCCCGTAGCTTTCTTT
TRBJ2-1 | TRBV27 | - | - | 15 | CASSLSLSSYNEQFF | TGTGCCAGCAGTTTATCCTTGAGCTCCTACAATGAGCAGTTCTTC
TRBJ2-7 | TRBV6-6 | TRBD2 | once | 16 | CASSGPGTSGRYEQYF | TGTGCCAGCAGTGGACCCGGGACTAGCGGGAGGTACGAGCAGTACTTC
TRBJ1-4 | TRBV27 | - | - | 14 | CASSYGRAGEKLFF | TGTGCCAGCAGTTACGGCAGGGCGGGCGAAAAACTGTTTTTT
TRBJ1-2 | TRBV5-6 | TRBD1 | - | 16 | CASSEIGTGGAYGYTF | TGTGCCAGCAGCGAAATCGGGACAGGGGGTGCCTATGGCTACACCTTC
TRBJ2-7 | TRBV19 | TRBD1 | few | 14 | CASSIRDRGYEQYF | TGTGCCAGTAGTATACGGGACAGGGGATACGAGCAGTACTTC